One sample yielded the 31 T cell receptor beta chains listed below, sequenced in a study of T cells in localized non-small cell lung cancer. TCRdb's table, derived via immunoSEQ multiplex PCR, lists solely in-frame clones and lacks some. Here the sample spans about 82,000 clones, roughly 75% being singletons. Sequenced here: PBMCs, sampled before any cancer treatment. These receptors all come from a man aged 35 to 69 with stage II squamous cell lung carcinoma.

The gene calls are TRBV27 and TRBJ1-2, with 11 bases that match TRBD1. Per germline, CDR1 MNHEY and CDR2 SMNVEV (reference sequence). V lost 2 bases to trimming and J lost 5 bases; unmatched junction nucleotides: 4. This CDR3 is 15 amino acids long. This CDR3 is CASSLKGTGGYGYTF. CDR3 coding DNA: TGTGCCAGCAGTTTAAAGGGGACAGGGGGATATGGCTACACCTTC.

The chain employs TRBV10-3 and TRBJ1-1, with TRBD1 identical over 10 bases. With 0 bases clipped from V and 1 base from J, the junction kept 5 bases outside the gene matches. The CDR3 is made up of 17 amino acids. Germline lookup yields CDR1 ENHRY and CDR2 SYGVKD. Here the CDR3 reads CAISESPGQGPNTEAFF. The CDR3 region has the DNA TGTGCCATCAGTGAGTCGCCGGGACAGGGGCCGAACACTGAAGCTTTCTTT.

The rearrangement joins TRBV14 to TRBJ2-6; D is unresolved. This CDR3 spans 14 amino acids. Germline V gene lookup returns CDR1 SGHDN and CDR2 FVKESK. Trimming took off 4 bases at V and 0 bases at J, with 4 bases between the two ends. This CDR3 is CASSRNSGANVLTF. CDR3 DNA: TGTGCCAGCAGCCGTAACTCTGGGGCCAACGTCCTGACTTTC.

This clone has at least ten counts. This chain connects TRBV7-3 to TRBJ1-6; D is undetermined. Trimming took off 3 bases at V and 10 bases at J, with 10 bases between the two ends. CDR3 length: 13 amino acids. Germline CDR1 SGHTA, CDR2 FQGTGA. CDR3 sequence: CASSFSEDSPLHF. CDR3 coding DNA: TGTGCCAGCAGCTTCTCCGAGGACTCACCCCTCCACTTT. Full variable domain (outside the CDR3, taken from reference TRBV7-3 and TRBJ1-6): GAGVSQTPSNKVTEKGKYVELRCDPISGHTALYWYRQSLGQGPEFLIYFQGTGAADDSGLPNDRFFAVRPEGSVSTLKIQRTERGDSAVYLCASSFSEDSPLHFGNGTRLTVT.

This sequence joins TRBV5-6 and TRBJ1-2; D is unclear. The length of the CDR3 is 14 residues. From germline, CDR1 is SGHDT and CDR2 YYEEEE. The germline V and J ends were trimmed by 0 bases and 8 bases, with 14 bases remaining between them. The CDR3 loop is CASSLAGPSYGYTF. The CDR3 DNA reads TGTGCCAGCAGCTTGGCCGGGCCTTCCTACGGCTACACCTTC. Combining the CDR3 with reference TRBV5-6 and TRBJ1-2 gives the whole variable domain DAGVTQSPTHLIKTRGQQVTLRCSPKSGHDTVSWYQQALGQGPQFIFQYYEEEERQRGNFPDRFSGHQFPNYSSELNVNALLLGDSALYLCASSLAGPSYGYTFGSGTRLTVV.

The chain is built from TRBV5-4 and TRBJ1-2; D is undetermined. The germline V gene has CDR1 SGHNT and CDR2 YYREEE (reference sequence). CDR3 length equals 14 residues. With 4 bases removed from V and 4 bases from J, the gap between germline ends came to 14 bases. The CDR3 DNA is TGTGCCAGCAGCCTTAACACTGGATTCTATGGCTACACCTTC. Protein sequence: CASSLNTGFYGYTF.

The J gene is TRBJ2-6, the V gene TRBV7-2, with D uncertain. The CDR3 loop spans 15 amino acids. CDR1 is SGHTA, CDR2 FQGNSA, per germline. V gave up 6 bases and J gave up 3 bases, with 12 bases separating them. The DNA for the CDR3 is TGTGCCAGCAGGGTTGGGTTCAGTGGGGCCAACGTCCTGACTTTC. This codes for CASRVGFSGANVLTF.

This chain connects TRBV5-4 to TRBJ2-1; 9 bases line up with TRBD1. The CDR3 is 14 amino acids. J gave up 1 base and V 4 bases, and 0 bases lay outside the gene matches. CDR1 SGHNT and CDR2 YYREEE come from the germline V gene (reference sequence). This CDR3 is CASSGQGSYNEQFF. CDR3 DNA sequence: TGTGCCAGCAGCGGACAGGGGTCCTACAATGAGCAGTTCTTC.

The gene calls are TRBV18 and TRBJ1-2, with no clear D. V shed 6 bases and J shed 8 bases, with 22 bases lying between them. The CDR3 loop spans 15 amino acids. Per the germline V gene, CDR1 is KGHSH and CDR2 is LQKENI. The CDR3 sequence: CASSPRPRFVDGYTF. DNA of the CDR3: TGTGCCAGCTCGCCCCGCCCCAGGTTCGTTGACGGCTACACCTTC.

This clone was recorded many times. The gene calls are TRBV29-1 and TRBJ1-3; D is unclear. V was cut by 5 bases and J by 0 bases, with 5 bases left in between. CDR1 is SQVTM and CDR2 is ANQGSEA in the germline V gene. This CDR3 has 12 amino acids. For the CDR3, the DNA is TGCAGCGTTATGCTCTCTGGAAACACCATATATTTT. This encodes CSVMLSGNTIYF.

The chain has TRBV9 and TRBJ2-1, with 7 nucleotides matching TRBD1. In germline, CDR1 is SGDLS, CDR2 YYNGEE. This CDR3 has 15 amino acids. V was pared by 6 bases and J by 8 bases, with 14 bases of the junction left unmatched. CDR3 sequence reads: CASTLTGTVSHEQFF. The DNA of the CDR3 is TGTGCCAGCACCCTGACAGGGACAGTTTCCCATGAGCAGTTCTTC.

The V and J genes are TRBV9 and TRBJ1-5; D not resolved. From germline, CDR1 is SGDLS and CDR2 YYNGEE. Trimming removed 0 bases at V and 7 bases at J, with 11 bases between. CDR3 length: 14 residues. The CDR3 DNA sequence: TGTGCCAGCAGCGTAGATGGGTCGGGGCAGCCCCAGCATTTT. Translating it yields CASSVDGSGQPQHF. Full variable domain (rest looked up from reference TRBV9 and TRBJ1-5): DSGVTQTPKHLITATGQRVTLRCSPRSGDLSVYWYQQSLDQGLQFLIQYYNGEERAKGNILERFSAQQFPDLHSELNLSSLELGDSALYFCASSVDGSGQPQHFGDGTRLSIL.

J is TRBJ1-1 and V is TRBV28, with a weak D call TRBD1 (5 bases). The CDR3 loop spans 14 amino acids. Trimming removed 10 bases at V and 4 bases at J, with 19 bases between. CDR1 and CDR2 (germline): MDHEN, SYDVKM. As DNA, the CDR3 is TGTGCCACCTCTCTGGCAGGGCCGATCACTGAAGCTTTCTTT. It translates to CATSLAGPITEAFF. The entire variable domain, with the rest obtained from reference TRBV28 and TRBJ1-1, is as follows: DVKVTQSSRYLVKRTGEKVFLECVQDMDHENMFWYRQDPGLGLRLIYFSYDVKMKEKGDIPEGYSVSREKKERFSLILESASTNQTSMYLCATSLAGPITEAFFGQGTRLTVV.

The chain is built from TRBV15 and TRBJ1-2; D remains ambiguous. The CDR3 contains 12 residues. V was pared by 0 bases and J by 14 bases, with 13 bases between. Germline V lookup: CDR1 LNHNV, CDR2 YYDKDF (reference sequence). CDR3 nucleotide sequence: TGTGCCACCAGCAGAGATATTGGCGCCGGTACCTTC. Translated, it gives CATSRDIGAGTF.

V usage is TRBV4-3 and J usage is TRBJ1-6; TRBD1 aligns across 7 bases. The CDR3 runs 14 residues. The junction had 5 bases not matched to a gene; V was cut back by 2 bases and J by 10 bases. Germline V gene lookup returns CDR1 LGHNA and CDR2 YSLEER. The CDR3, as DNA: TGCGCCAGCAGCCAAAACAGGGGATTCTCACCCCTCCACTTT. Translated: CASSQNRGFSPLHF.

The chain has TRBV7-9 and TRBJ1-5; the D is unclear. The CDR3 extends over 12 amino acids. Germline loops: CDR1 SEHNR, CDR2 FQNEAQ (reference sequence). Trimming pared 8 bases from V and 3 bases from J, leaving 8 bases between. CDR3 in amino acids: CASSIPNQPQHF. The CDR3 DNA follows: TGTGCCAGCTCCATCCCCAATCAGCCCCAGCATTTT.

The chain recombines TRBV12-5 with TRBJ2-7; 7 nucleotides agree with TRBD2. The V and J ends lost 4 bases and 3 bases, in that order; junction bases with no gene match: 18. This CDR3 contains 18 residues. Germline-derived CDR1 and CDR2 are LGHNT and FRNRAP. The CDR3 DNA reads TGTGCTAGTGGTTCCCCAGGGAGGGGAGAGAGGGGCGGCTACGAGCAGTACTTC. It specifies CASGSPGRGERGGYEQYF.

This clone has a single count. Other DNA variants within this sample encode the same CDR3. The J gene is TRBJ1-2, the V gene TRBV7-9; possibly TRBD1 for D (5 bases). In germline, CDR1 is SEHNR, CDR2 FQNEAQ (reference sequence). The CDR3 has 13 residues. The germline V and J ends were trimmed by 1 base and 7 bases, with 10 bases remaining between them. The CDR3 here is CASSLGGGGGYTF. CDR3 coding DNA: TGTGCCAGCAGCTTAGGGGGCGGCGGTGGCTACACCTTC.

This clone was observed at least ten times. The CDR3 spells CASNQGATNEKLFF. As DNA, the CDR3 is TGTGCCAGCAATCAGGGGGCTACTAATGAAAAACTGTTTTTT. The chain carries TRBV2 and TRBJ1-4, with TRBD1 matching over 8 bases. V trimming: 7 bases; J trimming: 2 bases; junction bases outside the gene matches: 3. This CDR3 region has 14 residues. Per germline, CDR1 SNHLY and CDR2 FYNNEI.

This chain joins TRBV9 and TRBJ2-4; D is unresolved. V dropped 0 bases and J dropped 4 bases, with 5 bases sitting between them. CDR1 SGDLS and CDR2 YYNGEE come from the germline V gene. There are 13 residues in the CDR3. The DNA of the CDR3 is TGTGCCAGCAGCGTAGATCATAAAAACATTCAGTACTTC. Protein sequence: CASSVDHKNIQYF.

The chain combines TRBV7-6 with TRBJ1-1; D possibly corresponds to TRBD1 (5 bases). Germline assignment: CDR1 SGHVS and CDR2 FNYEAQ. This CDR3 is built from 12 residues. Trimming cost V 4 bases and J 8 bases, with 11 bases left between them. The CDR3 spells CASSSLGDEAFF. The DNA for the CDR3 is TGTGCCAGCAGCTCCCTTGGGGACGAAGCTTTCTTT.

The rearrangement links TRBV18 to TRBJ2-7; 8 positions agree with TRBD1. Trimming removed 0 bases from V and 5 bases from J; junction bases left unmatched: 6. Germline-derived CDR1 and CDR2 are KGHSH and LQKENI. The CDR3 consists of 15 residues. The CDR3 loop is CASSPPWTGRDEQYF. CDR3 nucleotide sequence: TGTGCCAGCTCACCACCGTGGACAGGGCGCGACGAGCAGTACTTC.

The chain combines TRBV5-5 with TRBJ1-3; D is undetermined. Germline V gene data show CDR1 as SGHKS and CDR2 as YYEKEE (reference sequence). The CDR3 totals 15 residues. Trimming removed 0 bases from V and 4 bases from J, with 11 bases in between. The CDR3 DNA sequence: TGTGCCAGCAGCTTGGTCCGGGCGGGAGGAAACACCATATATTTT. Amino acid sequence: CASSLVRAGGNTIYF. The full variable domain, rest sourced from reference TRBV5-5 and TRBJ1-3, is DAGVTQSPTHLIKTRGQQVTLRCSPISGHKSVSWYQQVLGQGPQFIFQYYEKEERGRGNFPDRFSARQFPNYSSELNVNALLLGDSALYLCASSLVRAGGNTIYFGEGSWLTVV.

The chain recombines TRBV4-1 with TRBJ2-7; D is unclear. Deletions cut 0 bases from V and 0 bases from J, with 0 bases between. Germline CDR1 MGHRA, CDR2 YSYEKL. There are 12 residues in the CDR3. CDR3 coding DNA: TGCGCCAGCAGCCAAGACTCCTACGAGCAGTACTTC. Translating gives CASSQDSYEQYF.

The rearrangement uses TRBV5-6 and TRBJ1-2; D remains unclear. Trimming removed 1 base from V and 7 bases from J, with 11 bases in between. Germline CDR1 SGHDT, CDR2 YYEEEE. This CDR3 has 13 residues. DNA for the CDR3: TGTGCCAGCAGCTTGTACTCGCAGGCTGGCTACACCTTC. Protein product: CASSLYSQAGYTF.

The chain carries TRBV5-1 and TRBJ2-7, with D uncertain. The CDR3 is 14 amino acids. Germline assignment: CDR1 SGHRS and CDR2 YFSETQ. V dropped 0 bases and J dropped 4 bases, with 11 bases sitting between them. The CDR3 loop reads CASSLGPSLYEQYF. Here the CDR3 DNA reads TGCGCCAGCAGCTTGGGGCCGAGCTTGTACGAGCAGTACTTC.

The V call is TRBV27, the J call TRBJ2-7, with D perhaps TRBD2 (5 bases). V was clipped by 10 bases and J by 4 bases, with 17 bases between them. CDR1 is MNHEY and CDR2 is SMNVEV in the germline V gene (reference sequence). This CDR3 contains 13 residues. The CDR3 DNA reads TGTGCCACCTTCAGCGCATCGGGGTACGAGCAGTACTTC. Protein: CATFSASGYEQYF.

The CDR3 region is CASSQDQTGFRELFF. DNA for the CDR3: TGTGCCAGCAGCCAAGATCAGACAGGGTTTCGGGAGCTGTTTTTT. The chain carries TRBV4-2 and TRBJ2-2, with 7 bases lining up with TRBD1. The V gene's germline CDR1 is LGHNA and CDR2 YNFKEQ. CDR3 length: 15 residues. The V segment lost 0 bases and the J segment 9 bases; nucleotides outside the gene matches: 7.

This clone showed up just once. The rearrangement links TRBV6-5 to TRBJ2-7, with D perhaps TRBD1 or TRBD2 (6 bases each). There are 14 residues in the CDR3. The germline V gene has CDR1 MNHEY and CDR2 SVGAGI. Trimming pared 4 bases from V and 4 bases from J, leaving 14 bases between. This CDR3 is CASSWRRGNYEQYF. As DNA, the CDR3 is TGTGCCAGCAGTTGGAGGAGGGGGAATTACGAGCAGTACTTC.

The CDR3 here is CASKIFAGGSYEQYF. CDR3 in DNA: TGTGCCAGCAAGATTTTCGCGGGAGGTTCCTACGAGCAGTACTTC. This chain links TRBV2 with TRBJ2-7; 8 positions match TRBD2. The CDR3 is 15 residues long. Germline assignment: CDR1 SNHLY and CDR2 FYNNEI. Trimming removed 7 bases from V and 1 base from J; junction bases left unmatched: 9.

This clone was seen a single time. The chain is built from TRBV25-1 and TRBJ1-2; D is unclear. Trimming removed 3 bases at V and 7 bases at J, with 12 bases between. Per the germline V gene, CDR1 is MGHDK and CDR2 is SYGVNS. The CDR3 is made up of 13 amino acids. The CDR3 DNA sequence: TGTGCCAGCAGTGAGAGGGAAGGGTCTGGCTACACCTTC. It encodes CASSEREGSGYTF.